The source of this T cell receptor beta chain is a study of blood T cell repertoires in COVID-19. The germline V gene encodes CDR1 LGHNA and CDR2 YSLEER. V gave up 0 bases and J gave up 3 bases, with 6 bases separating them. This CDR3 contains 13 residues. The table came from immunoSEQ multiplex PCR; TCRdb's copy has only in-frame clones and leaves some out. The table includes over 55,000 clones, 80% to 90% detected once. The TCR was taken from a man aged 50-59 years with active COVID-19. The chain has TRBV4-3 and TRBJ2-7; possible D gene TRBD1, 6 bases. Sequencing was carried out using peripheral blood. CDR3 nucleotide sequence: TGCGCCAGCAGCCAAGAAGGGGGCTACGAGCAGTACTTC. Translation gives CASSQEGGYEQYF.